The next 10 T cell receptor beta chains were all read from a single sample in a study of T cells after yellow fever vaccination. TCRdb processed the 5' RACE reads anew with MiXCR; each CDR3 protein has one entry. The data show some 16,000 distinct CDR3 sequences, around 4% seen once. The input for sequencing was PBMCs, either bulk or a sorted T-cell subset (CD4+, CD8+, memory, or dextramer-sorted; not recorded which), taken 15 days after the yellow fever booster vaccination. The receptors were gathered from a young man who received the YFV17D yellow fever vaccine.

This clonotype has a count of ten or more. The rearrangement joins TRBV6-5 to TRBJ2-1; weak D call: TRBD1 (7 bases). The CDR3 runs to 15 residues. The V and J ends lost 6 bases and 4 bases respectively, with 16 bases between them. CDR1 is MNHEY, CDR2 SVGAGI, per germline. CDR3 region: CASSLDRAGYNEQFF. The CDR3, as DNA: TGTGCCAGCAGCTTAGACAGGGCGGGGTACAATGAGCAGTTCTTC.

This clonotype showed up many times. The chain employs TRBV13 and TRBJ2-7; D ambiguous. This CDR3 region has 14 residues. Germline CDR1 and CDR2: PRHDT and FYEKMQ (reference sequence). V lost 3 bases to trimming and J lost 3 bases, with 12 bases between them. CDR3 sequence reads: CASSFRTTHYEQYF. CDR3 coding DNA: TGTGCCAGCAGCTTTCGGACCACTCACTACGAGCAGTACTTC.

This clonotype was observed many times. V usage is TRBV20-1 and J usage is TRBJ2-4, with a weak D call TRBD1 (6 bases). This CDR3 is built from 15 residues. Germline lookup yields CDR1 DFQATT and CDR2 SNEGSKA (reference sequence). V dropped 6 bases and J dropped 3 bases, with 18 bases sitting between them. CDR3 DNA: TGCAGTGCCCCGTACCCAGGACAGAACAAAAACATTCAGTACTTC. It translates to CSAPYPGQNKNIQYF.

This clonotype is deemed medium-sized. J is TRBJ2-3 and V is TRBV20-1, with a possible D match to TRBD2 (6 bases). Trimming left V 7 bases short and J 1 base short, with 9 bases between. The CDR3 has 12 amino acids. Germline values: CDR1 DFQATT, CDR2 SNEGSKA (reference sequence). As DNA, the CDR3 is TGCAGTGTCCAGCGGGGCACAGATACGCAGTATTTT. Encoded protein: CSVQRGTDTQYF.

This clonotype was counted ten times or more. The J gene is TRBJ1-1, the V gene TRBV12-3 or TRBV12-4; 7 nucleotides agree with TRBD1. There are 16 residues in the CDR3. V was clipped by 1 base and J by 4 bases; unmatched bases: 9. CDR3 sequence reads: CASSLGGTALSTEAFF. The DNA for the CDR3 is TGTGCCAGCAGTTTAGGAGGGACAGCTCTTAGCACTGAAGCTTTCTTT.

There are many counts of this clonotype. The rearrangement uses TRBV6-5 and TRBJ1-3; 9 bases are shared with TRBD1. J was trimmed by 3 bases and V by 4 bases; bases with no gene match: 7. The CDR3 has 16 residues. Germline V lookup: CDR1 MNHEY, CDR2 SVGAGI. CDR3 nucleotide sequence: TGTGCCAGCAGTTCCCCGGGACAGGGCGGTGGAAACACCATATATTTT. Amino acid sequence: CASSSPGQGGGNTIYF.

By share, this clonotype counts as medium-sized (0.01 to 0.1%). The genes are TRBV5-1 and TRBJ2-2; TRBD2 matches 9 bases. The CDR3 is 15 amino acids. Germline V gene sequence: CDR1 SGHRS, CDR2 YFSETQ. V lost 5 bases, J lost 1 base, and 3 bases stayed unmatched. The CDR3: CASRTTSGNTGELFF. Written as DNA, the CDR3 is TGCGCCAGCAGAACGACTAGCGGGAACACCGGGGAGCTGTTTTTT. Drawing the rest from reference TRBV5-1 and TRBJ2-2, the complete variable domain is KAGVTQTPRYLIKTRGQQVTLSCSPISGHRSVSWYQQTPGQGLQFLFEYFSETQRNKGNFPGRFSGRQFSNSRSEMNVSTLELGDSALYLCASRTTSGNTGELFFGEGSRLTVL.

This clonotype was observed at least ten times. This sequence joins TRBV24-1 and TRBJ2-2; possibly TRBD1 or TRBD2 for D (6 bases each). The germline gives CDR1 KGHDR, CDR2 SFDVKD. The V gene lost 0 bases and the J gene lost 4 bases, with 14 bases spanning the gap. CDR3 size: 17 residues. The DNA of the CDR3 is TGTGCCACCAGTGATTTGCACCCACGGGGGCGCACCGGGGAGCTGTTTTTT. It specifies CATSDLHPRGRTGELFF.

Many counts were recorded for this clonotype. CDR3 protein: CASSAGQTQETQYF. The CDR3 region has the DNA TGTGCCAGCAGCGCGGGACAGACTCAAGAGACCCAGTACTTC. The chain combines TRBV5-6 with TRBJ2-5; possibly TRBD1 for D (7 bases). The germline V gene encodes CDR1 SGHDT and CDR2 YYEEEE. V was cut by 4 bases and J by 2 bases, with 12 bases left in between. The length of the CDR3 is 14 residues.

This clonotype was recorded at least ten times. The rearrangement uses TRBV15 and TRBJ2-5, with D tentatively TRBD1 or TRBD2 (7 bases each). The CDR3 has 17 residues. V dropped 0 bases and J dropped 2 bases, with 16 bases sitting between them. Germline CDR1 is LNHNV and CDR2 is YYDKDF (reference sequence). The DNA of the CDR3 is TGTGCCACCAGCAGAGATCTCACCAGGGGGGGGCAAGAGACCCAGTACTTC. As protein: CATSRDLTRGGQETQYF.